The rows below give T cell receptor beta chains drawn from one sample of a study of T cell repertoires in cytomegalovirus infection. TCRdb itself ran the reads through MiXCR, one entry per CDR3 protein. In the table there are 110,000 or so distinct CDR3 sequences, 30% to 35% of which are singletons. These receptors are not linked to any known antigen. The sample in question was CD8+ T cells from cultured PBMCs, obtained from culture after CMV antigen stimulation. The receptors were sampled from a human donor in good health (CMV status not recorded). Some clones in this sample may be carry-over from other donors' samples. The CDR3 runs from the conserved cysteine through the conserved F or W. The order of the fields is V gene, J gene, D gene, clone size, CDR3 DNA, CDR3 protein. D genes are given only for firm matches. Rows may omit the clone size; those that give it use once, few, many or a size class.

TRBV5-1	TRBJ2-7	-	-	TGCGCCAGCAGCTTGCCCCACAGGGGCGGGAAGTACTTC	CASSLPHRGGKYF
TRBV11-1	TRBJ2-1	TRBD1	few	TGTGCCAGCAGCTTAGCCCCGGGACAGGGGAATGAGCAGTTCTTC	CASSLAPGQGNEQFF
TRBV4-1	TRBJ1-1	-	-	TGCGCCAGCAGCCAAGATCGGGGGACGCCTGAAGCTTTCTTT	CASSQDRGTPEAFF
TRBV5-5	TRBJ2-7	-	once	TGTGCCAGCAGCTTGAGGCAGGGGAGCTACGAGCAGTACTTC	CASSLRQGSYEQYF
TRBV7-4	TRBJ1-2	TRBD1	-	TGTGCCAGCAGCTTCCGACAGGGGATTAACTATGGCTACACCTTC	CASSFRQGINYGYTF
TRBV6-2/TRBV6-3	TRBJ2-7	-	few	TGTGCCAGCAGTTACCTGAGAGGCGGCGAGCAGTACTTC	CASSYLRGGEQYF
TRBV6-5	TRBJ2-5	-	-	TGTGCCAGCAGTTACTCTGGCGGGGATACGGAGACCCAGTACTTC	CASSYSGGDTETQYF
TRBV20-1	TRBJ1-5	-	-	TGCAGTGCTTCGCTCCGGGACACAAATCAGCCCCAGCATTTT	CSASLRDTNQPQHF
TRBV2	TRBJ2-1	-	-	TGTGCCAGCAGTGATGATGGAGCCTACAATGAGCAGTTCTTC	CASSDDGAYNEQFF
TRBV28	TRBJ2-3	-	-	TGTGCCAGCAGTTTCCTGTTAGGGAACACAGATACGCAGTATTTT	CASSFLLGNTDTQYF
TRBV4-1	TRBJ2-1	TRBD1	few	TGCGCCAGCAGCCCGCAGAAGACAGGGTACAATGAGCAGTTCTTC	CASSPQKTGYNEQFF
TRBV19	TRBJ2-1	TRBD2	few	TGTGCCAGTAATAGCGGGGGATACGATGAGCAGTTCTTC	CASNSGGYDEQFF
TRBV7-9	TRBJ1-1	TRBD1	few	TGTGCCAGCAGCTTTGGGAGGGGGCGGGATACTGAAGCTTTCTTT	CASSFGRGRDTEAFF
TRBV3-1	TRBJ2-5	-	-	TGTGCCAGCAGCCCCCTCGGGGGGCTCCAAGAGACCCAGTACTTC	CASSPLGGLQETQYF
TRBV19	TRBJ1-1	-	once	TGTGCCAGTAGTGTCACCGCAGGTAACACTGAAGCTTTCTTT	CASSVTAGNTEAFF
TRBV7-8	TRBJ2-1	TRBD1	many	TGTGCCAGCAGCCTCAACAGGGGCAGCTCCTACAATGAGCAGTTCTTC	CASSLNRGSSYNEQFF
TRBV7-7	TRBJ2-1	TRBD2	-	TGTGCTAGCAGCTTATTCCTCTTTAGCGGGGGGGCCTACAATGAGCAGTTCTTC	CASSLFLFSGGAYNEQFF
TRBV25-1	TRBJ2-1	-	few	TGTGCCAGCAGTGATATCGACAGCCGCCTCCGCAATGAGCAGTTCTTC	CASSDIDSRLRNEQFF
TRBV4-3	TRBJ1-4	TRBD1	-	TGCGCCAGCAGCCAGGGGACAGGTGGTGAAAAACTGTTTTTT	CASSQGTGGEKLFF
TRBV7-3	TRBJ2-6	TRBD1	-	TGTGCCAGCAGCGCAAGAGGACAGGGGGCGAAATCTGGGGCCAACGTCCTGACTTTC	CASSARGQGAKSGANVLTF
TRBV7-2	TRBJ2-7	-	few	TGTGCCAGCAGCTTACCGGGATCCTACGAGCAGTACTTC	CASSLPGSYEQYF
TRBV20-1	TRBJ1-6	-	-	TGCAGTGCTAGAGTCACGGATAGAAGCTCCTATAATTCACCCCTCCACTTT	CSARVTDRSSYNSPLHF
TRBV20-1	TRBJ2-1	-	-	TGCAGTGCTAGAGATCCCGGGGGCTCCAGCAATGAGCAGTTCTTC	CSARDPGGSSNEQFF
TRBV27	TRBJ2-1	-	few	TGTGCCAGCAGTTACAGTTCCCCTCGCCATGAGCAGTTCTTC	CASSYSSPRHEQFF
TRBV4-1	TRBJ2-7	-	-	TGCGCCAGCAGCCAGGAGGGGATTAGCGAGCAGTACTTC	CASSQEGISEQYF
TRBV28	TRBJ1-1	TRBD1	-	TGTGCCAGCAGTTTAACAGGGACAGGGGCTGAAGCTTTCTTT	CASSLTGTGAEAFF
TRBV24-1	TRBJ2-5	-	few	TGTGCCACCAGTGATGGGGCAGGTGTGGGAAGGTACTTC	CATSDGAGVGRYF
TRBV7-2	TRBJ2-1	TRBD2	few	TGTGCCAGCAGCTTACCCGGGGTACTAGCGGGGGGCGGGGGCAATGAGCAGTTCTTC	CASSLPGVLAGGGGNEQFF
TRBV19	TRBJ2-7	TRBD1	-	TGTGCCAGTAGTATAGATCCCGGGACAGCCTCCTACGAGCAGTACTTC	CASSIDPGTASYEQYF
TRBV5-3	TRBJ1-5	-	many	TGTGCCAGAAGCCCCTGGGACCTTAGCAATCAGCCCCAGCATTTT	CARSPWDLSNQPQHF
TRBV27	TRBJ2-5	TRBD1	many	TGTGCCAGCAGTTTATACAGGGGCCCACAAGAGACCCAGTACTTC	CASSLYRGPQETQYF